A selection of T cell receptor beta chains follows, all from one sample in a study of cytomegalovirus exposure and HLA in healthy donors. Measured with immunoSEQ multiplex PCR; TCRdb has only the in-frame clones, and not every one. Among roughly 120,000 clones listed, over 90% were seen once. The sample consisted of PBMCs. The receptors were gathered from a woman between 18 and 29 years old in good health and CMV-seronegative. Both conserved end residues are part of each CDR3. A D gene is named only where the DNA matches it firmly. Only some rows state a clone size, as once, few, many or a class for expanded clones.

>NA|TRBV30|TRBD2|TRBJ2-5
CAWSPTTSGGAQYF
TGTGCCTGGAGTCCCACGACTAGCGGGGGGGCCCAGTACTTC
>once|TRBV5-1|TRBD1|TRBJ2-1
CASRGTGINEQFF
TGCGCCAGCAGGGGGACAGGGATCAATGAGCAGTTCTTC
>NA|TRBV7-9|NA|TRBJ1-1
CASSLYGGPYNTEAFF
TGTGCCAGCAGCTTATATGGAGGGCCCTATAACACTGAAGCTTTCTTT
>once|TRBV28|NA|TRBJ2-3
CASSPSVADTQYF
TGTGCCAGCAGTCCCTCAGTCGCAGATACGCAGTATTTT
>NA|TRBV6-5|NA|TRBJ1-3
CASSYGRVGNTIYF
TGTGCCAGCAGTTACGGCAGGGTCGGAAACACCATATATTTT
>NA|TRBV28|NA|TRBJ2-7
CASSEGGAGHEQYF
TGTGCCAGCAGTGAGGGGGGGGCCGGTCACGAGCAGTACTTC
>NA|TRBV28|TRBD2|TRBJ2-7
CASSTSGFSQYF
TGTGCCAGCAGTACTAGCGGCTTTTCGCAGTACTTC
>NA|TRBV9|TRBD2|TRBJ2-1
CASSGNSGSSYNEQFF
TGTGCCAGCAGCGGGAATAGCGGGAGCTCCTACAATGAGCAGTTCTTC
>NA|TRBV5-1|TRBD1|TRBJ2-1
CASSLGQGSYNEQFF
TGCGCCAGCAGCTTAGGACAGGGGAGTTACAATGAGCAGTTCTTC
>NA|TRBV18|NA|TRBJ2-7
CASSPGEPYEQYF
TGTGCCAGCTCACCAGGTGAGCCCTACGAGCAGTACTTC
>NA|TRBV6-1|TRBD1|TRBJ1-4
CASRTGTGNEKLFF
TGTGCCAGCAGAACCGGGACAGGGAACGAAAAACTGTTTTTT
>NA|TRBV5-5|TRBD1|TRBJ2-4
CASSLLTGVNIQYF
TGTGCCAGCAGCTTGTTGACAGGGGTAAACATTCAGTACTTC
>NA|TRBV10-2|TRBD2|TRBJ2-1
CASSKGLAGINEQFF
TGCGCCAGCAGTAAGGGACTAGCGGGGATTAATGAGCAGTTCTTC
>NA|TRBV4-1|NA|TRBJ2-3
CASSAPGLSVDTQYF
TGCGCCAGCAGCGCACCGGGACTGTCTGTCGATACGCAGTATTTT